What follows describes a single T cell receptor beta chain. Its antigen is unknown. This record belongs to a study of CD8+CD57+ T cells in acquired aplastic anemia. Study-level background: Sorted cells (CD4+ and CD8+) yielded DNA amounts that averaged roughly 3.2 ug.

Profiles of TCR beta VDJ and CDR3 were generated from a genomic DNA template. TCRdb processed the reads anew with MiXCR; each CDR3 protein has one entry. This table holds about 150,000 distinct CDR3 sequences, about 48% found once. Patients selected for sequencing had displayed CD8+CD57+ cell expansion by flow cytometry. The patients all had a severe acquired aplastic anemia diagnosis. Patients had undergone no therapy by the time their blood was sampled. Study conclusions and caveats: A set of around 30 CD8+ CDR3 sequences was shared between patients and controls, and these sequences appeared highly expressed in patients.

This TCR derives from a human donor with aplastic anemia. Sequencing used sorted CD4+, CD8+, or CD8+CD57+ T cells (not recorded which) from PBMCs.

The DNA for the CDR3 is TGCAGCGGGGGAACACCAAACACTGAAGCTTTCTTT. It yields the protein CSGGTPNTEAFF. V and J are TRBV29-1 and TRBJ1-1; the D is unclear. Trimming removed 7 bases from V and 2 bases from J, with 11 bases in between. The germline V gene encodes CDR1 SQVTM and CDR2 ANQGSEA. The CDR3 is 12 residues long.